The TCR beta chain described here comes from a study of persistence of HIV-infected CD4 T cells. Study-level background: Median time on suppressive ART was less than nine years.

CDR3 length: 16 residues. The germline gives CDR1 SGHDT, CDR2 YYEEEE. V lost 2 bases and J lost 1; bases outside the gene matches: 5. Stimulation used approximately 10 ug/mL lysate from CMV-infected fibroblasts. CD40L/CD69 double-negative CD45RO-high memory CD4+ T cells were collected. Remarks on this clone: As yet, its antigen is unknown.

The immunoSEQ assay was version 4, run in survey mode. Genomic DNA was diluted to around 10 ng/uL, up to 1 ug per sample. Here immunoSEQ multiplex PCR was the method, and the copy in TCRdb shows in-frame clones only, minus some. The sample has 50,000 or so clones, under 85% seen once. J is TRBJ2-5 and V is TRBV5-6; 10 bases map to TRBD1. Sequences were derived from CD4+ T cells sorted from PBMCs after approximately 18-hour stimulation, sampled from a patient who received antiretroviral therapy. The TCR sequence derives from an adult man with HIV who was CMV-seropositive. The CDR3 sequence is CASSFKGQGIQETQYF. The CDR3 DNA is TGTGCCAGCAGCTTTAAGGGACAGGGGATCCAAGAGACCCAGTACTTC.